Below are 18 T cell receptor beta chains sequenced from a single sample in a study of cytotoxic CD8 clonotypes in ibrutinib-treated CLL. This table comes from immunoSEQ multiplex PCR, and its TCRdb copy is limited to in-frame clones, with some not included. Of over 100,000 clones listed, approximately 83% are singletons. The source was PBMCs, collected after 24 months of ibrutinib treatment. These receptors all stem from a human donor with chronic lymphocytic leukemia.

The chain employs TRBV5-1 and TRBJ2-5; possible D gene TRBD2, 6 bases. This CDR3 contains 14 residues. In germline, CDR1 is SGHRS, CDR2 YFSETQ. V shed 4 bases and J shed 4 bases, with 14 bases lying between them. DNA of the CDR3: TGCGCCAGCAGCCTCGGGGGTCGGGGAGAGACCCAGTACTTC. It codes for CASSLGGRGETQYF. The full variable domain, its missing parts supplied by reference TRBV5-1 and TRBJ2-5, is KAGVTQTPRYLIKTRGQQVTLSCSPISGHRSVSWYQQTPGQGLQFLFEYFSETQRNKGNFPGRFSGRQFSNSRSEMNVSTLELGDSALYLCASSLGGRGETQYFGPGTRLLVL.

The chain is built from TRBV10-3 and TRBJ2-1; unclear D gene. V was trimmed by 0 bases and J by 5 bases, leaving 2 bases between them. Germline V gene data show CDR1 as ENHRY and CDR2 as SYGVKD. This CDR3 has 12 residues. In DNA form, the CDR3 reads TGTGCCATCAGTGAGTCTGACAATGAGCAGTTCTTC. It codes for CAISESDNEQFF.

This rearrangement joins TRBV9 to TRBJ1-3; 7 bases line up with TRBD1. CDR3 length equals 16 residues. CDR1 is SGDLS and CDR2 is YYNGEE in the germline V gene. V was clipped by 4 bases and J by 4 bases; unmatched bases: 11. CDR3 protein: CASSPGGRGAGNTIYF. The CDR3 region has the DNA TGTGCCAGCAGCCCAGGCGGCAGGGGGGCCGGAAACACCATATATTTT. The full variable domain, rest sourced from reference TRBV9 and TRBJ1-3, is DSGVTQTPKHLITATGQRVTLRCSPRSGDLSVYWYQQSLDQGLQFLIQYYNGEERAKGNILERFSAQQFPDLHSELNLSSLELGDSALYFCASSPGGRGAGNTIYFGEGSWLTVV.

The chain joins TRBV9 to TRBJ1-2; possible D gene TRBD1, 6 bases. CDR3 length: 14 residues. The germline V gene has CDR1 SGDLS and CDR2 YYNGEE. The V end was cut by 4 bases, the J end by 4 bases, with 14 bases between. Written as DNA, the CDR3 is TGTGCCAGCAGCACGCCGACAGGATTCTATGGCTACACCTTC. Its protein is CASSTPTGFYGYTF.

A few counts support this clone. The chain recombines TRBV30 with TRBJ2-3; 10 nucleotides align to TRBD2. CDR1 GTSNPN and CDR2 SVGIG come from the germline V gene (reference sequence). This CDR3 contains 17 residues. With 0 bases clipped from V and 6 bases from J, the junction kept 12 bases outside the gene matches. CDR3 residues: CAWSVGGSGGSRDTQYF. In DNA, the CDR3 is TGTGCCTGGAGTGTCGGCGGTAGCGGGGGGTCTCGGGATACGCAGTATTTT.

This rearrangement joins TRBV28 to TRBJ2-5, with D possibly TRBD1 on 5 matching bases. The CDR3 sequence is 16 residues long. Trimming stripped 4 bases from V and 5 bases from J, with 20 bases between. Germline V gene lookup returns CDR1 MDHEN and CDR2 SYDVKM. Here the CDR3 reads CASSYRTPNPSETQYF. CDR3 DNA sequence: TGTGCCAGCAGTTATCGGACACCCAACCCCTCGGAGACCCAGTACTTC.

The chain links TRBV4-1 to TRBJ2-2, with TRBD2 matching over 7 bases. After removal of 4 bases from V and 0 bases from J, the junction contained 5 bases not matched to a gene. Germline assignment: CDR1 MGHRA and CDR2 YSYEKL. The CDR3 totals 16 residues. CDR3 in DNA: TGCGCCAGCAGCCCGACGGGACTAACGAACACCGGGGAGCTGTTTTTT. This codes for CASSPTGLTNTGELFF.

This clone occurred once. The chain links TRBV18 to TRBJ2-7; TRBD1 matches at 8 bases. The CDR3 spans 11 residues. Germline CDR1 KGHSH, CDR2 LQKENI. V shed 8 bases, J shed 6 bases, and the junction held 3 bases outside the gene matches. The CDR3 is CASADRGEQYF. The CDR3 nucleotides read TGTGCCAGCGCCGACAGGGGCGAGCAGTACTTC.

The sample holds a few counts of this clone. The rearrangement uses TRBV5-6 and TRBJ1-2; TRBD1 matches 7 bases. The V segment lost 0 bases and the J segment 2 bases; nucleotides outside the gene matches: 4. This CDR3 has 15 amino acids. CDR1 is SGHDT and CDR2 is YYEEEE in the germline V gene. CDR3 in amino acids: CASSLAGTANYGYTF. CDR3 nucleotides: TGTGCCAGCAGCTTGGCCGGGACAGCCAACTATGGCTACACCTTC.

The chain couples TRBV5-1 to TRBJ2-3; 9 positions match TRBD2. The V and J ends lost 0 bases and 7 bases, in that order; junction bases with no gene match: 9. This CDR3 spans 16 amino acids. The germline V gene encodes CDR1 SGHRS and CDR2 YFSETQ. DNA of the CDR3: TGCGCCAGCAGCTTGGAGCTAGCGGGACCTGGGAATACGCAGTATTTT. Its translation: CASSLELAGPGNTQYF.

The CDR3 DNA is TGTGCCAGCAGCCCGGACAGGGTAATGCTCGGTTATACGCAGTATTTT. Residues: CASSPDRVMLGYTQYF. This chain uses TRBV7-2 with TRBJ2-3; 8 bases map to TRBD1. The CDR3 runs 16 residues. Germline-derived CDR1 and CDR2 are SGHTA and FQGNSA. V was pared by 5 bases and J by 7 bases, with 14 bases of the junction left unmatched.

The CDR3 protein is CAWTRPPLGGYTF. The CDR3 nucleotides are TGTGCCTGGACCCGACCGCCCCTAGGGGGCTACACCTTC. V is TRBV30 and J is TRBJ1-2, with no clear D. The CDR3 consists of 13 residues. V lost 4 bases, J lost 8 bases, and 17 bases lay in between. Germline loops: CDR1 GTSNPN, CDR2 SVGIG (reference sequence). The complete variable domain, with remaining parts taken from reference TRBV30 and TRBJ1-2, reads SQTIHQWPATLVQPVGSPLSLECTVEGTSNPNLYWYRQAAGRGLQLLFYSVGIGQISSEVPQNLSASRPQDRQFILSSKKLLLSDSGFYLCAWTRPPLGGYTFGSGTRLTVV.

The chain recombines TRBV7-2 with TRBJ2-4; 8 bases agree with TRBD2. The junction had 5 bases not matched to a gene; V was cut back by 1 base and J by 6 bases. Per the germline V gene, CDR1 is SGHTA and CDR2 is FQGNSA. This CDR3 comprises 15 residues. DNA for the CDR3: TGTGCCAGCAGCTTAGGAGCGGGAGCAAGAAACATTCAGTACTTC. Translation gives CASSLGAGARNIQYF.

The sample holds a few counts of this clone. The J gene is TRBJ2-7, the V gene TRBV18, with unresolved D. This CDR3 is built from 13 residues. Trimming pared 0 bases from V and 3 bases from J, leaving 6 bases between. Germline V CDR1 and CDR2: KGHSH, LQKENI. In DNA form, the CDR3 reads TGTGCCAGCTCACCACCCTCTGACTACGAGCAGTACTTC. Amino acids: CASSPPSDYEQYF.

This clone was observed a handful of times. This chain links TRBV7-2 with TRBJ1-6; no reliable D call. This CDR3 is built from 12 residues. V lost 6 bases to trimming and J lost 2 bases, with 2 bases between them. The V gene's germline CDR1 is SGHTA and CDR2 FQGNSA. The CDR3 reads CASSPYNSPLHF. The CDR3 DNA reads TGTGCCAGCAGTCCCTATAATTCACCCCTCCACTTT.

This clone occurred once. J is TRBJ2-7 and V is TRBV19, with 7 bases that match TRBD2. The CDR3 has 17 amino acids. The trim removed 9 bases at V and 2 bases at J, leaving 19 bases unmatched. CDR1 is LNHDA, CDR2 SQIVND, per germline (reference sequence). The CDR3 reads CASTSFTSERSPYEQYF. The CDR3 DNA follows: TGTGCCAGCACCTCTTTTACTAGCGAGCGTTCCCCCTACGAGCAGTACTTC.

The chain recombines TRBV19 with TRBJ1-3; 8 bases map to TRBD1. V lost 8 bases, J lost 3 bases, and 9 bases stayed unmatched. The length of the CDR3 is 15 residues. In germline, CDR1 is LNHDA, CDR2 SQIVND (reference sequence). The CDR3 loop is CASRLDRAGGNTIYF. CDR3 in DNA: TGTGCCAGTCGCCTGGACAGGGCCGGTGGAAACACCATATATTTT.

This chain uses TRBV11-3 with TRBJ2-5; 7 nucleotides line up with TRBD2. Germline CDR1 and CDR2: SGHNT and YENEEA. With 5 bases clipped from V and 2 bases from J, the junction kept 5 bases outside the gene matches. CDR3 size: 14 residues. DNA of the CDR3: TGTGCCAGCAGCGTCGACGGGGGGCAAGAGACCCAGTACTTC. Translation: CASSVDGGQETQYF.